Listed here are 25 T cell receptor beta chains from one sample, sequenced in a study of T cells after yellow fever vaccination (dated by TCRdb to about 2019). This specimen's treatment or condition label, per the study, means: live attenuated yellow fever vaccine strain. Libraries were constructed by 5' RACE. Sequencing instrument: Illumina NovaSeq 6000. Through fastp at Q25 and MiXCR, TCRdb rebuilt clones from the public reads, retaining in-frame beta chains. Rows are unified per CDR3 protein, each entry keeping the most common DNA and genes. The table for this sample lists approximately 450,000 distinct CDR3 sequences; around a sixth of them were counted only once. The ten largest make up 15% to 20% of the sample. The specimen comprised PBMCs, sampled before the yellow fever booster vaccination. The receptors were sampled from a man between 18 and 29 years old who received the YFV17D yellow fever vaccine.

This clonotype was seen ten or more times. V is TRBV7-2 and J is TRBJ2-5; no clear D. V was cut by 2 bases and J by 5 bases, with 6 bases left in between. The CDR3 contains 12 residues. Germline CDR1 and CDR2: SGHTA and FQGNSA. CDR3 in DNA: TGTGCCAGCAGCTTATTGTTGGAGACCCAGTACTTC. The encoded protein is CASSLLLETQYF.

V is TRBV6-2 or TRBV6-3 and J is TRBJ1-2, with D uncertain. The CDR3 covers 13 residues. Trimming took off 5 bases at V and 8 bases at J, with 15 bases between the two ends. CDR1 and CDR2 (germline): MNHEY, SVGEGT. The CDR3 nucleotides read TGTGCCAGCAGTACCTTCGACCGGCGGGGCTACACCTTC. Its protein is CASSTFDRRGYTF.

The sample holds a few counts of this clonotype. V usage is TRBV11-2 and J usage is TRBJ2-1; the D call may be TRBD1 or TRBD2 (5 bases each). The CDR3 has 17 residues. The germline V gene encodes CDR1 SGHAT and CDR2 FQNNGV. V was cut by 2 bases and J by 4 bases, with 18 bases left in between. CDR3 nucleotide sequence: TGTGCCAGCAGCTTAAGGGTTGGATCGGGACGATACAATGAGCAGTTCTTC. It specifies CASSLRVGSGRYNEQFF.

This chain uses TRBV12-3 or TRBV12-4 with TRBJ2-7; the D gene could be TRBD1 or TRBD2 (5 bases each). The CDR3 consists of 14 residues. V gave up 6 bases and J gave up 1 base, with 13 bases separating them. In nucleotides, the CDR3 is TGTGCCAGCAGCCCCCGGGACGCTTCCTACGAGCAGTACTTC. Its protein product is CASSPRDASYEQYF.

The chain is built from TRBV28 and TRBJ2-5, with D possibly matching TRBD2 (5 bases). In germline, CDR1 is MDHEN, CDR2 SYDVKM. Deletions cut 6 bases from V and 10 bases from J, with 24 bases between. The CDR3 has 15 amino acids. In nucleotides, the CDR3 is TGTGCCAGCAGCCAGCTATCCGACGGGGAGTCGGTCCAGTACTTC. This gives the protein CASSQLSDGESVQYF.

The chain combines TRBV11-2 with TRBJ2-6; D might be TRBD1 (5 bases). The CDR3 contains 20 residues. CDR1 is SGHAT and CDR2 is FQNNGV in the germline V gene. Trimming pared 3 bases from V and 0 bases from J, leaving 21 bases between. CDR3 coding DNA: TGTGCCAGCAGCTTCCGAGTTTGGCAGGGCGATTCCTCTGGGGCCAACGTCCTGACTTTC. Protein: CASSFRVWQGDSSGANVLTF.

This clonotype occurred a few times. V is TRBV10-2 and J is TRBJ2-2; unclear D gene. This CDR3 contains 15 residues. V was cut by 1 base and J by 3 bases, with 9 bases left in between. In germline, CDR1 is WSHSY, CDR2 SAAADI. The CDR3 spells CASSEWQKHTGELFF. DNA for the CDR3: TGCGCCAGCAGTGAGTGGCAGAAGCACACCGGGGAGCTGTTTTTT.

This clonotype showed up just a few times. The chain combines TRBV5-5 with TRBJ2-4; 7 bases align to TRBD2. Germline V gene data show CDR1 as SGHKS and CDR2 as YYEKEE (reference sequence). V lost 4 bases, J lost 2 bases, and 3 bases stayed unmatched. The CDR3 is 14 residues long. This CDR3 is CASSPGLTKNIQYF. CDR3 nucleotide sequence: TGTGCCAGCAGCCCGGGACTAACCAAAAACATTCAGTACTTC.

This clonotype has just a few counts. This chain links TRBV4-3 with TRBJ2-3, with D perhaps TRBD1 (6 bases). Germline loops: CDR1 LGHNA, CDR2 YSLEER. V lost 1 base, J lost 4 bases, and 12 bases lay in between. The CDR3 loop spans 15 amino acids. CDR3: CASSQARGTADTQYF. In DNA, the CDR3 is TGCGCCAGCAGCCAAGCCAGGGGCACGGCAGATACGCAGTATTTT.

This clonotype was recorded a few times. V usage is TRBV28 and J usage is TRBJ2-7, with 16 bases fitting TRBD2. Germline values: CDR1 MDHEN, CDR2 SYDVKM. The CDR3 contains 17 residues. V dropped 5 bases and J dropped 6; count of bases not matched to a gene: 10. The CDR3 reads CASSPNPGLAGGPEQYV. In nucleotides, the CDR3 is TGTGCCAGCAGTCCCAATCCGGGACTAGCGGGGGGGCCCGAGCAGTACGTC.

This clonotype was detected a few times. V is TRBV7-9 and J is TRBJ1-2; no reliable D call. Germline V gives CDR1 SEHNR, CDR2 FQNEAQ (reference sequence). CDR3 length: 13 amino acids. Trimming pared 2 bases from V and 3 bases from J, leaving 7 bases between. The CDR3 loop is CASSLLGYYGYTF. The CDR3 DNA reads TGTGCCAGCAGCTTATTGGGGTACTATGGCTACACCTTC.

This chain connects TRBV18 to TRBJ1-4; possible D gene TRBD1, 5 bases. The CDR3 extends over 14 amino acids. The germline gives CDR1 KGHSH, CDR2 LQKENI. Deletions cut 1 base from V and 12 bases from J, with 15 bases between. CDR3 residues: CASSPLKGVGELFF. The DNA for the CDR3 is TGTGCCAGCTCACCACTTAAAGGGGTTGGCGAACTGTTTTTT.

This clonotype was seen more than once but under ten times. The chain couples TRBV4-3 to TRBJ2-1; 8 positions agree with TRBD2. CDR1 and CDR2 (germline): LGHNA, YSLEER. The ends lost 0 bases at V and 7 bases at J; junction bases unmatched: 8. The length of the CDR3 is 16 residues. CDR3 DNA: TGCGCCAGCAGCCAAGAATTCGGGGGGGGAGGTAATGAGCAGTTCTTC. The encoded protein is CASSQEFGGGGNEQFF.

This clonotype has more than one count but fewer than ten. J is TRBJ2-3 and V is TRBV29-1; 15 nucleotides align to TRBD2. This CDR3 spans 16 amino acids. V was clipped by 6 bases and J by 3 bases; unmatched bases: 7. The V gene's germline CDR1 is SQVTM and CDR2 ANQGSEA. The CDR3 sequence is CSVDTGTSGGTDTQYF. CDR3 nucleotides: TGCAGCGTGGATACCGGGACTAGCGGGGGGACAGATACGCAGTATTTT.

This clonotype was observed a few times. The chain carries TRBV9 and TRBJ2-7; TRBD1 matches 7 bases. The end of the DNA is better explained by TRBJ2-1, so the J call may be wrong. This CDR3 region has 16 residues. Germline V gene lookup returns CDR1 SGDLS and CDR2 YYNGEE. Written as DNA, the CDR3 is TGTGCCAGCAGCTCACCCCGGGACAGAAGCTCCTACGAGCAGTTCTTC. It is translated as CASSSPRDRSSYEQFF.

This clonotype has just a few counts. The chain combines TRBV6-2 or TRBV6-3 with TRBJ2-5, with TRBD2 matching over 7 bases. Germline V gene data show CDR1 as MNHEY and CDR2 as SVGEGT. The CDR3 spans 14 residues. J was trimmed by 3 bases and V by 4 bases; bases with no gene match: 5. CDR3: CASSSNGGKETQYF. CDR3 DNA: TGTGCCAGCAGTTCGAACGGGGGGAAAGAGACCCAGTACTTC.

V and J are TRBV15 and TRBJ2-5; a possible D gene is TRBD1 (5 bases). Germline V CDR1 and CDR2: LNHNV, YYDKDF (reference sequence). V was shortened by 5 bases and J by 2 bases, with 12 bases between the two germline ends. The CDR3 totals 14 residues. The CDR3 here is CATSLQVGQETQYF. CDR3 nucleotides: TGTGCCACCAGCCTACAGGTTGGTCAAGAGACCCAGTACTTC.

The rearrangement links TRBV9 to TRBJ1-3; 9 bases match TRBD1. Per the germline V gene, CDR1 is SGDLS and CDR2 is YYNGEE. V shed 3 bases, J shed 4 bases, and the junction held 5 bases outside the gene matches. The CDR3 has 15 residues. The CDR3 region is CASSGDRGRGNTIYF. CDR3 nucleotides: TGTGCCAGCAGCGGCGACAGGGGGAGAGGAAACACCATATATTTT.

This sequence joins TRBV25-1 and TRBJ1-2, with 7 bases identical to TRBD1. The trim removed 3 bases at V and 7 bases at J, leaving 5 bases unmatched. The CDR3 runs to 13 residues. CDR1 and CDR2 from the germline V gene are MGHDK and SYGVNS. CDR3 sequence: CASSEVGGTGYTF. The CDR3 coding sequence is TGTGCCAGCAGTGAGGTAGGGGGCACTGGCTACACCTTC.

This sequence joins TRBV3-1 and TRBJ2-1; 8 bases line up with TRBD1. The CDR3 totals 15 residues. CDR1 is LGHDT and CDR2 is YNNKEL in the germline V gene (reference sequence). Unmatched junction bases numbered 10, after V lost 4 bases and J lost 8 bases. The CDR3 is CASSLLVGQVDEQFF. The CDR3 nucleotides read TGTGCCAGCAGCCTCCTCGTGGGACAGGTCGATGAGCAGTTCTTC.

This clonotype turned up a few times. V is TRBV20-1 and J is TRBJ1-2; D is undetermined. This CDR3 is 13 amino acids long. The V end was cut by 6 bases, the J end by 6 bases, with 17 bases between. Germline V lookup: CDR1 DFQATT, CDR2 SNEGSKA (reference sequence). CDR3 DNA sequence: TGCAGTGCCAGATATCCGCCTAATGATGGCTACACCTTC. This encodes CSARYPPNDGYTF.

The gene calls are TRBV7-3 and TRBJ2-1; D call uncertain. Trimming shortened V by 3 bases and J by 6 bases, and 9 bases separated the two germline ends. The CDR3 extends over 13 amino acids. CDR1 SGHTA and CDR2 FQGTGA come from the germline V gene. The DNA for the CDR3 is TGTGCCAGCAGCTTCCCGCCTTCCAATGAGCAGTTCTTC. Protein sequence: CASSFPPSNEQFF.

This clonotype came up a few times. The V gene is TRBV4-3, the J gene TRBJ1-2, with D hard to call. V lost 1 base and J lost 4, with 7 bases in between. Germline V lookup: CDR1 LGHNA, CDR2 YSLEER. This CDR3 is built from 13 residues. The CDR3: CASSQGASYGYTF. CDR3 bases: TGCGCCAGCAGCCAAGGGGCCAGCTATGGCTACACCTTC.

The V and J genes are TRBV12-3 or TRBV12-4 and TRBJ1-1; TRBD1 might be the D (6 bases). There are 13 residues in the CDR3. V was clipped by 3 bases and J by 13 bases, with 18 bases between them. The CDR3 DNA reads as TGTGCCAGCAGTTTGGGGGGGGCTCCGAGTTGTTTCTTT. This gives the protein CASSLGGAPSCFF.

This clonotype was found a few times. The V gene is TRBV10-3, the J gene TRBJ2-7; D uncertain. Germline V CDR1 and CDR2: ENHRY, SYGVKD. The CDR3 spans 15 residues. The V end was cut by 10 bases, the J end by 4 bases, with 23 bases between. CDR3 nucleotide sequence: TGTGCCACCCTTGACGACACCAAACGTCATTACGAGCAGTACGTC. This codes for CATLDDTKRHYEQYV.